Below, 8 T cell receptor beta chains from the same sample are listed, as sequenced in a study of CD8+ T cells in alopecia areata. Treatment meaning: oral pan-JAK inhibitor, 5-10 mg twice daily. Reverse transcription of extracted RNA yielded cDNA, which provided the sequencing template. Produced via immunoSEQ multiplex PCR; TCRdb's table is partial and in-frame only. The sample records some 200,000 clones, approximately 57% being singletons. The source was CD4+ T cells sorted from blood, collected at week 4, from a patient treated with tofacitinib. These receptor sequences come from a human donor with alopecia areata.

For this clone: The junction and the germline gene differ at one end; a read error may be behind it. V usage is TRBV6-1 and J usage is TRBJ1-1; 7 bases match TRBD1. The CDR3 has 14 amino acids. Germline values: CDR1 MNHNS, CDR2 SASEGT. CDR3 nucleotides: TGTGCCAGCATTCCATCGACAGGGAACGCTGAAGCTTTCTTT. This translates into CASIPSTGNAEAFF.

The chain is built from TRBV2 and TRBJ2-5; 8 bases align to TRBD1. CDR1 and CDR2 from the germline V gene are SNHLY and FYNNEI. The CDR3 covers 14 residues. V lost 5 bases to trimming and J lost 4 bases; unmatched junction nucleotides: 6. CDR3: CASSTGRGRETQYF. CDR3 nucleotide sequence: TGTGCCAGCAGTACGGGCAGGGGGCGAGAGACCCAGTACTTC.

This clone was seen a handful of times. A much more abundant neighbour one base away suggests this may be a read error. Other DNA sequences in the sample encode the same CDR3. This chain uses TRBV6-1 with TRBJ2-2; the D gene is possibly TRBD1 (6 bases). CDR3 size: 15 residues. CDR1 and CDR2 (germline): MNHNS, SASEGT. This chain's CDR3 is CAISERGTNTGELFF. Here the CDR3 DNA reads TGTGCCATCAGTGAAAGGGGGACGAACACCGGGGAGCTGTTTTTT.

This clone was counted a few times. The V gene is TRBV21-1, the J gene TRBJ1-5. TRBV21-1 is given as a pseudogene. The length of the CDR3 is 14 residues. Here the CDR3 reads CASGRDSHNQPQHF. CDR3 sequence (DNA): TGTGCCAGCGGGAGGGACAGCCACAATCAGCCCCAGCATTTT.

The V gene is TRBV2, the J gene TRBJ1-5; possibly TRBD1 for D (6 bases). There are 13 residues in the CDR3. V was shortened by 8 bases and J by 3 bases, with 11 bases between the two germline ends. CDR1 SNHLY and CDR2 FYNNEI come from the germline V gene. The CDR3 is CASLGQHNQPQHF. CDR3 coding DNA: TGTGCCAGCCTAGGACAGCACAATCAGCCCCAGCATTTT.

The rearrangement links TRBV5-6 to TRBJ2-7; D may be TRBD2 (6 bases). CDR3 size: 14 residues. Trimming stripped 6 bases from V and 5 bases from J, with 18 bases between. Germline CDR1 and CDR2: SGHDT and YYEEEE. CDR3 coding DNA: TGTGCCAGCAACAAGCGGCTAGCGATACACGAGCAGTACTTC. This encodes CASNKRLAIHEQYF.

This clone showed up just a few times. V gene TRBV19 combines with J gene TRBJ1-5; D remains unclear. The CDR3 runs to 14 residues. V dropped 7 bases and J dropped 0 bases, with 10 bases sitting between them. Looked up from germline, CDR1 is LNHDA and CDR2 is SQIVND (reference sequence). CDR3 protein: CASTPDYSNQPQHF. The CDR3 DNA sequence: TGTGCCAGTACTCCAGACTATAGCAATCAGCCCCAGCATTTT. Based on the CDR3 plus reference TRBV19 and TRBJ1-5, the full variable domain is DGGITQSPKYLFRKEGQNVTLSCEQNLNHDAMYWYRQDPGQGLRLIYYSQIVNDFQKGDIAEGYSVSREKKESFPLTVTSAQKNPTAFYLCASTPDYSNQPQHFGDGTRLSIL.

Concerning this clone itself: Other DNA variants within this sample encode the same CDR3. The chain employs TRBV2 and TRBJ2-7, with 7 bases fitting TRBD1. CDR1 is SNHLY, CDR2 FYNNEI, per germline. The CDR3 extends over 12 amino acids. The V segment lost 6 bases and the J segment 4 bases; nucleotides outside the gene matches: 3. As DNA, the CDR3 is TGTGCCAGCAGCGAACAGGGGTACGAGCAGTACTTC. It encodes CASSEQGYEQYF.